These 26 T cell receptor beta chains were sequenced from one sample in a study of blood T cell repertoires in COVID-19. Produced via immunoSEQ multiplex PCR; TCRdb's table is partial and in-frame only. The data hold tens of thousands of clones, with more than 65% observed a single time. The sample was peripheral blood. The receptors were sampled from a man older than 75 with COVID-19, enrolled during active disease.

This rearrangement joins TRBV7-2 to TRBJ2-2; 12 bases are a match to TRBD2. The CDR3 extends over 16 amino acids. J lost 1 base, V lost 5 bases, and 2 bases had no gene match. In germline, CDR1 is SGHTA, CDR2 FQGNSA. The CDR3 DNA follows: TGTGCCAGCAGCGTGACTAGCGGGGGGAACACCGGGGAGCTGTTTTTT. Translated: CASSVTSGGNTGELFF.

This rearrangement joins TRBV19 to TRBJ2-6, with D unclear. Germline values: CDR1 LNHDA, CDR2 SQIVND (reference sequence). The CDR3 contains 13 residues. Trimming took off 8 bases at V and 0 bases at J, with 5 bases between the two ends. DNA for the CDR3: TGTGCCAGTTCCTCCTCTGGGGCCAACGTCCTGACTTTC. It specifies CASSSSGANVLTF. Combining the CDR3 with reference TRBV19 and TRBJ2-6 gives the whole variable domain DGGITQSPKYLFRKEGQNVTLSCEQNLNHDAMYWYRQDPGQGLRLIYYSQIVNDFQKGDIAEGYSVSREKKESFPLTVTSAQKNPTAFYLCASSSSGANVLTFGAGSRLTVL.

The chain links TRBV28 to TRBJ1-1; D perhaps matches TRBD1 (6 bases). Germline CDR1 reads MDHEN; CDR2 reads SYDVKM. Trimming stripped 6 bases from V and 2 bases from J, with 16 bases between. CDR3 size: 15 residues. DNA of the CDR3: TGTGCCAGCAGCCTCACAGGGATGGTCAACACTGAAGCTTTCTTT. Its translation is CASSLTGMVNTEAFF.

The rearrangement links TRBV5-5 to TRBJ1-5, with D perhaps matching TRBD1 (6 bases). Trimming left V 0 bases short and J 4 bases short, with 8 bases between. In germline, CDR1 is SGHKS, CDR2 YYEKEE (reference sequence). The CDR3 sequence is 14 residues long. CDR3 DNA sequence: TGTGCCAGCAGCTTGGACAGGGCTAATCAGCCCCAGCATTTT. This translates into CASSLDRANQPQHF. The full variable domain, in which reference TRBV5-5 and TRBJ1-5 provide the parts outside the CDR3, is DAGVTQSPTHLIKTRGQQVTLRCSPISGHKSVSWYQQVLGQGPQFIFQYYEKEERGRGNFPDRFSARQFPNYSSELNVNALLLGDSALYLCASSLDRANQPQHFGDGTRLSIL.

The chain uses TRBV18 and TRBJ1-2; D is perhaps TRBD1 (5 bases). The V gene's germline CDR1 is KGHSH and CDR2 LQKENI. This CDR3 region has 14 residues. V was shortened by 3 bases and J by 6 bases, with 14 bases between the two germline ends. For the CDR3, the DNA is TGTGCCAGCTCACCGTCCGGGGGGTTAGATGGCTACACCTTC. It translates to CASSPSGGLDGYTF.

CDR3 sequence: CASSALRRASGRPDTQYF. The DNA for the CDR3 is TGTGCCAGCAGTGCCCTTCGCCGGGCTAGCGGGAGGCCAGATACGCAGTATTTT. This chain uses TRBV6-1 with TRBJ2-3; 11 bases map to TRBD2. The germline V gene encodes CDR1 MNHNS and CDR2 SASEGT. V lost 4 bases and J lost 4; bases outside the gene matches: 13. The CDR3 spans 18 residues.

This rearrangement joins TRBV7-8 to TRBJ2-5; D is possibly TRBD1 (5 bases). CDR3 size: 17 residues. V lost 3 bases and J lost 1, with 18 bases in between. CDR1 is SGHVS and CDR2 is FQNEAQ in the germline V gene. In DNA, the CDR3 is TGTGCCAGCAGCTTTCTCGGGTTTAAGGGGCCCCAAGAGACCCAGTACTTC. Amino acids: CASSFLGFKGPQETQYF.

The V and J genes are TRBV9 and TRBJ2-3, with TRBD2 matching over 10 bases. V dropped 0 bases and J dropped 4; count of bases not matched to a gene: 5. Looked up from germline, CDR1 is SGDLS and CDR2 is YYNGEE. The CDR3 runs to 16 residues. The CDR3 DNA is TGTGCCAGCAGCGTAGCAGCGGGGGGGCCCCCAGATACGCAGTATTTT. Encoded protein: CASSVAAGGPPDTQYF.

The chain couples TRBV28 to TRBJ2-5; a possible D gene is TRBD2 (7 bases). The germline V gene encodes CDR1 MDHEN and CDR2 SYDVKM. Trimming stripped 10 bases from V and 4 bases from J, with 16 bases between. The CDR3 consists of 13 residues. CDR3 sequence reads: CATTRGGGETQYF. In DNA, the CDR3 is TGTGCCACCACCCGAGGGGGGGGAGAGACCCAGTACTTC.

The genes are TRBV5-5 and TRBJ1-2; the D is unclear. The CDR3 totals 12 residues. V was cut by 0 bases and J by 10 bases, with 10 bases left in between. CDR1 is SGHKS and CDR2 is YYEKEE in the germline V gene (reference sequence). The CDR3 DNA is TGTGCCAGCAGCTTGGTTGGCAGGTTCTACACCTTC. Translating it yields CASSLVGRFYTF.

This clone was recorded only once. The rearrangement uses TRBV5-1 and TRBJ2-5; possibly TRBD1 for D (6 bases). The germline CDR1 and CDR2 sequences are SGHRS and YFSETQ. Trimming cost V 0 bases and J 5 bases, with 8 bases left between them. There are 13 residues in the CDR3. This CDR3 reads CASSLGQGETQYF. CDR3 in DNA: TGCGCCAGCAGCTTGGGGCAGGGGGAGACCCAGTACTTC.

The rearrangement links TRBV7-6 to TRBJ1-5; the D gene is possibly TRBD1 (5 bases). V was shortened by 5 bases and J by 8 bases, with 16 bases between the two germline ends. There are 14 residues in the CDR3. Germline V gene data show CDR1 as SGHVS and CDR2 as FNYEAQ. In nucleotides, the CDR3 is TGTGCCAGCAGCCCGGGGGGAGAACGGGAGCCCCAGCATTTT. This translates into CASSPGGEREPQHF.

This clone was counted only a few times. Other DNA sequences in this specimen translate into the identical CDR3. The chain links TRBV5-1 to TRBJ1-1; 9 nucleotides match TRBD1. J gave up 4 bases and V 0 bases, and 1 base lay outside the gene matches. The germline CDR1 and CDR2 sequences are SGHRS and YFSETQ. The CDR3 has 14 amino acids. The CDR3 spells CASSLGQGGTEAFF. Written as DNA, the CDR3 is TGCGCCAGCAGCTTGGGACAGGGGGGCACTGAAGCTTTCTTT.

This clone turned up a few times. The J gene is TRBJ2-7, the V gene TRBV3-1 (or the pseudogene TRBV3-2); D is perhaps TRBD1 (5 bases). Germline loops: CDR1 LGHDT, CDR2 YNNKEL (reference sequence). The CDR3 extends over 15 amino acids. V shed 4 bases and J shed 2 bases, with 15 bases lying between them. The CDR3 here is CASSPQGTQTYEQYF. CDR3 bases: TGTGCCAGCAGCCCTCAGGGAACTCAAACCTACGAGCAGTACTTC.

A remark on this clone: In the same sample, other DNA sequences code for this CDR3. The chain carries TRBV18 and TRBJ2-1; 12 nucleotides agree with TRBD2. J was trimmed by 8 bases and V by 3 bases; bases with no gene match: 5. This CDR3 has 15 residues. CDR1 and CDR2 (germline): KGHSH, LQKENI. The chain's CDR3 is CASSPGLAGGDEQFF. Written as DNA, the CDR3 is TGTGCCAGCTCACCTGGGCTAGCGGGAGGGGATGAGCAGTTCTTC. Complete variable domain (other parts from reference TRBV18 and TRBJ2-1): NAGVMQNPRHLVRRRGQEARLRCSPMKGHSHVYWYRQLPEEGLKFMVYLQKENIIDESGMPKERFSAEFPKEGPSILRIQQVVRGDSAAYFCASSPGLAGGDEQFFGPGTRLTVL.

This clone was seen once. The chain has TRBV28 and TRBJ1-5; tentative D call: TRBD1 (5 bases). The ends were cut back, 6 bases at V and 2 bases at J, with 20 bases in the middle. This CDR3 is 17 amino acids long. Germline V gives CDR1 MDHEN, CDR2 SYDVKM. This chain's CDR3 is CASRPTGTQVGNQPQHF. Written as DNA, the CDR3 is TGTGCCAGCAGACCGACCGGGACTCAAGTGGGCAATCAGCCCCAGCATTTT. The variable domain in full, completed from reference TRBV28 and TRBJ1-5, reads DVKVTQSSRYLVKRTGEKVFLECVQDMDHENMFWYRQDPGLGLRLIYFSYDVKMKEKGDIPEGYSVSREKKERFSLILESASTNQTSMYLCASRPTGTQVGNQPQHFGDGTRLSIL.

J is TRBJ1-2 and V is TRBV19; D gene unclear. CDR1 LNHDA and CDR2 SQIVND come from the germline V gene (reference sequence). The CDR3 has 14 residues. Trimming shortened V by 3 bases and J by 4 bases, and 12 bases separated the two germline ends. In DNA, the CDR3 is TGTGCCAGTAGTATCAACTCGGGGAGCTATGGCTACACCTTC. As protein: CASSINSGSYGYTF.

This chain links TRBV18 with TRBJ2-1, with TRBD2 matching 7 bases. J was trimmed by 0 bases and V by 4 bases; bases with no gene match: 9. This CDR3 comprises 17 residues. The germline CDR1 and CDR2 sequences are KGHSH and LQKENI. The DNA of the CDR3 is TGTGCCAGCTCACTCCTCTCGGGGGGTAGCTCCTACAATGAGCAGTTCTTC. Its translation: CASSLLSGGSSYNEQFF. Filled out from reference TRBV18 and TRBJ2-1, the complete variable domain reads NAGVMQNPRHLVRRRGQEARLRCSPMKGHSHVYWYRQLPEEGLKFMVYLQKENIIDESGMPKERFSAEFPKEGPSILRIQQVVRGDSAAYFCASSLLSGGSSYNEQFFGPGTRLTVL.

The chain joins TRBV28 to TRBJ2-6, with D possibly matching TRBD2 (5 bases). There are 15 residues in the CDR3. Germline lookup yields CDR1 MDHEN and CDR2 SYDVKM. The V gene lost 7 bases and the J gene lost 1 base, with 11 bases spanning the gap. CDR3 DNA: TGTGCCAGCATTCCACGGGGTTCTGGGGCCAACGTCCTGACTTTC. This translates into CASIPRGSGANVLTF. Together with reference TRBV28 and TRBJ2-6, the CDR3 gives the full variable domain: DVKVTQSSRYLVKRTGEKVFLECVQDMDHENMFWYRQDPGLGLRLIYFSYDVKMKEKGDIPEGYSVSREKKERFSLILESASTNQTSMYLCASIPRGSGANVLTFGAGSRLTVL.

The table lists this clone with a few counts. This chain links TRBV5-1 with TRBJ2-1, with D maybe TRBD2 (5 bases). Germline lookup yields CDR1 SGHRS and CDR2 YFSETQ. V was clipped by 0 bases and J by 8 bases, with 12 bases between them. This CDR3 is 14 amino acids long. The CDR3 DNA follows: TGCGCCAGCAGCTTGGAACCTAGCCGATATGAGCAGTTCTTC. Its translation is CASSLEPSRYEQFF.

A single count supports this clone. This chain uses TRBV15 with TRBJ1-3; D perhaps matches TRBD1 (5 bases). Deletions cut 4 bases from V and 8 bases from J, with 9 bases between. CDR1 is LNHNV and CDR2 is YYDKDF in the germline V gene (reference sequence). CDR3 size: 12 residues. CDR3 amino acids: CATSIRGDTIYF. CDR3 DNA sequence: TGTGCCACCAGCATCCGGGGGGACACCATATATTTT.

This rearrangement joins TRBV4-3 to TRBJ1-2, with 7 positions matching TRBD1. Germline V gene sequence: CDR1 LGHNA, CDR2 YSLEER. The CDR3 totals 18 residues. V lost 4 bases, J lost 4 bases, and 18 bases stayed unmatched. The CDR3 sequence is CASSREFDGQAGPYGYTF. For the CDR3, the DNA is TGCGCCAGCAGCCGGGAGTTCGACGGACAGGCAGGCCCCTATGGCTACACCTTC.

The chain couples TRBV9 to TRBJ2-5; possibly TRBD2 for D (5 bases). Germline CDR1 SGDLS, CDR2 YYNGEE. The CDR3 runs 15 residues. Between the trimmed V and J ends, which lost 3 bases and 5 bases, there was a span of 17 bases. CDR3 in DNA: TGTGCCAGCAGCGCTGAGGACGGCTGGAGGGAGACCCAGTACTTC. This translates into CASSAEDGWRETQYF.

Written as DNA, the CDR3 is TGTGCCAGCAGTAGACAGGGGGGGTATGAAAAACTGTTTTTT. Its protein product is CASSRQGGYEKLFF. The chain couples TRBV27 to TRBJ1-4; 9 bases align to TRBD1. The CDR3 covers 14 residues. The J segment lost 6 bases and the V segment lost 5 bases, leaving 4 bases of the junction unmatched. Germline lookup yields CDR1 MNHEY and CDR2 SMNVEV (reference sequence).

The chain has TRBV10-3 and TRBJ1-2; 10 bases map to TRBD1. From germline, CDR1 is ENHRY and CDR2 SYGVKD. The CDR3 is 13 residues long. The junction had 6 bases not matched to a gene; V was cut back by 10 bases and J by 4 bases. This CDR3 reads CATAGQGTYGYTF. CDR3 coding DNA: TGTGCCACCGCGGGACAGGGGACCTATGGCTACACCTTC.

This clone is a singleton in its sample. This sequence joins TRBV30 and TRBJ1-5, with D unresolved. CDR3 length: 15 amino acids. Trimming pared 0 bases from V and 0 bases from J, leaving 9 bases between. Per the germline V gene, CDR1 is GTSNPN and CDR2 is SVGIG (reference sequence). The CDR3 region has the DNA TGTGCCTGGAGTGTCGGCGGTCATAGCAATCAGCCCCAGCATTTT. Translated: CAWSVGGHSNQPQHF.